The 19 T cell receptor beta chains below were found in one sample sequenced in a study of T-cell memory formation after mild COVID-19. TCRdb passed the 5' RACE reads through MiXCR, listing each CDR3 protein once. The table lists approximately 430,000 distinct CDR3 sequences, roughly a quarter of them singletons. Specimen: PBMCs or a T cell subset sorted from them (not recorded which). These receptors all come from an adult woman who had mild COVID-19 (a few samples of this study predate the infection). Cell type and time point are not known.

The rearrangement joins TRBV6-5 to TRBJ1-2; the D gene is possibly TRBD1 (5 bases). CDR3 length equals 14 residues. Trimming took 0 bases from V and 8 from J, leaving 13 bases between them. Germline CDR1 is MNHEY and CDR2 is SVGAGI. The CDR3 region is CASSYSGPNEGYTF. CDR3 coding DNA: TGTGCCAGCAGTTACTCGGGACCCAACGAAGGCTACACCTTC.

CDR3 nucleotide sequence: TGTGCCAGCAGTTTAAGTGGGCCTCAGCCCCAGCATTTT. It yields the protein CASSLSGPQPQHF. V usage is TRBV12-3 or TRBV12-4 and J usage is TRBJ1-5; D call uncertain. The CDR3 is 13 residues long. V shed 2 bases and J shed 6 bases, with 8 bases lying between them.

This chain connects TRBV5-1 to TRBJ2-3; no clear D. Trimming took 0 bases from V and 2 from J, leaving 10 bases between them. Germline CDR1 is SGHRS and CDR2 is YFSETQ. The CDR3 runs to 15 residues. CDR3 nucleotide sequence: TGCGCCAGCAGCTTGGGAGACCAGCACACAGATACGCAGTATTTT. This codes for CASSLGDQHTDTQYF.

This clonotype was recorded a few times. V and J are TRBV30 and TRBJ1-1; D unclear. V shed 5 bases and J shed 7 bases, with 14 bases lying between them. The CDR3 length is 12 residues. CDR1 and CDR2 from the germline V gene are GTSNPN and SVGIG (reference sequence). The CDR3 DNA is TGTGCCTGGGGCAAGGAGGGAGGTGAAGCTTTCTTT. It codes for CAWGKEGGEAFF.

The CDR3 region has the DNA TGTGCCAGTAGTACTTGGGACGCCTCGGAGGAGACCCAGTACTTC. Protein sequence: CASSTWDASEETQYF. The rearrangement uses TRBV19 and TRBJ2-5, with D perhaps being TRBD1 or TRBD2 (5 bases each). CDR3 size: 15 residues. Trimming removed 4 bases from V and 5 bases from J, with 17 bases in between. The germline CDR1 and CDR2 sequences are LNHDA and SQIVND (reference sequence).

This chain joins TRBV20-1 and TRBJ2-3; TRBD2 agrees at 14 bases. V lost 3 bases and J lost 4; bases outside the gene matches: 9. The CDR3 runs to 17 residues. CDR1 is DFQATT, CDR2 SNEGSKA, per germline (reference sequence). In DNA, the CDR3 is TGCAGTGCTAGCCGACTAGCGGGAGGGCCAGGGGCAGATACGCAGTATTTT. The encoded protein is CSASRLAGGPGADTQYF.

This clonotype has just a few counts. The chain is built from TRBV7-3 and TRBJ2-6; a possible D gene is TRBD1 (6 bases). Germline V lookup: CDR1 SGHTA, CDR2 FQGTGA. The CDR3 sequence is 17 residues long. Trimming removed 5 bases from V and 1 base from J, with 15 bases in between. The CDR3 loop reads CASSRLGGRSGANVLTF. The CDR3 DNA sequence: TGTGCCAGCAGCCGCCTAGGGGGAAGATCTGGGGCCAACGTCCTGACTTTC.

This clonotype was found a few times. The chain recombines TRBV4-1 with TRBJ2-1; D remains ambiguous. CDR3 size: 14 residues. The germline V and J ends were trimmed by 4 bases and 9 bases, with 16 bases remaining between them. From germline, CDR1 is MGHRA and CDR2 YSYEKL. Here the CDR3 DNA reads TGCGCCAGCAGCCTCCGACCCACTTCGGTTGAGCAGTTCTTC. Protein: CASSLRPTSVEQFF.

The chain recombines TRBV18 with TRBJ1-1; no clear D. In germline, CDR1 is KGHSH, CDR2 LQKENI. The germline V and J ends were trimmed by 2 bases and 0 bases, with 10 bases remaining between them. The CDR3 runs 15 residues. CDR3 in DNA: TGTGCCAGCTCACCATTAACACCCTTGAACACTGAAGCTTTCTTT. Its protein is CASSPLTPLNTEAFF.

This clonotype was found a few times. DNA for the CDR3: TGCGCCAGCATGGATGCAGACTATCTTCAAGAGACCCAGTACTTC. It is translated as CASMDADYLQETQYF. V is TRBV5-1 and J is TRBJ2-5; tentatively, D is TRBD2 (5 bases). This CDR3 comprises 15 residues. V lost 6 bases, J lost 2 bases, and 17 bases lay in between. CDR1 and CDR2 from the germline V gene are SGHRS and YFSETQ.

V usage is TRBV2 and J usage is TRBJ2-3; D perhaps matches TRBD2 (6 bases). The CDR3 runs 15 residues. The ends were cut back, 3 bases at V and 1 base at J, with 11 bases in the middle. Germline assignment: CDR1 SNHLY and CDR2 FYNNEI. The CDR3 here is CASSEWSGRTDTQYF. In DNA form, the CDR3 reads TGTGCCAGCAGTGAGTGGAGCGGGCGCACAGATACGCAGTATTTT.

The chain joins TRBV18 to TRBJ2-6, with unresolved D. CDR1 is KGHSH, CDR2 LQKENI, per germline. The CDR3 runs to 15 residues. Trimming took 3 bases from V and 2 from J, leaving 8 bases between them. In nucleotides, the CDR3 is TGTGCCAGCTCACCCCGTGGGCCTGGGGCCAACGTCCTGACTTTC. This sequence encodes CASSPRGPGANVLTF.

CDR3 nucleotides: TGTGCCAGCAGCCGAGGGGGGGACACTGAAGCTTTCTTT. As protein: CASSRGGDTEAFF. The chain recombines TRBV5-4 with TRBJ1-1; D might be TRBD1 (6 bases). V lost 4 bases and J lost 3, with 10 bases in between. Germline V gene lookup returns CDR1 SGHNT and CDR2 YYREEE (reference sequence). CDR3 length: 13 residues.

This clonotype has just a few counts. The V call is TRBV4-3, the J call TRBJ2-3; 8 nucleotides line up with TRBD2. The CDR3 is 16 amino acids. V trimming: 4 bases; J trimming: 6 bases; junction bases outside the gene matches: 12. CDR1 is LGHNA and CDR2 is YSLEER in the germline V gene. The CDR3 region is CASSLRLTGGPDTQYF. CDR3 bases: TGCGCCAGCAGCCTCCGCTTGACGGGAGGGCCCGATACGCAGTATTTT.

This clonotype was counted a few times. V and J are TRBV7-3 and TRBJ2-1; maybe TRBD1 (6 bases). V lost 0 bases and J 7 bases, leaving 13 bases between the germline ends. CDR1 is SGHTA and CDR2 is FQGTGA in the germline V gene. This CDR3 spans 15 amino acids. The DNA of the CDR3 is TGTGCCAGCAGCTTAACGTTAGGACAGAGGAATGAGCAGTTCTTC. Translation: CASSLTLGQRNEQFF. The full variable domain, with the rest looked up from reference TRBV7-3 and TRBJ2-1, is GAGVSQTPSNKVTEKGKYVELRCDPISGHTALYWYRQSLGQGPEFLIYFQGTGAADDSGLPNDRFFAVRPEGSVSTLKIQRTERGDSAVYLCASSLTLGQRNEQFFGPGTRLTVL.

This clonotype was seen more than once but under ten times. CDR3: CASSDGYQPQHF. For the CDR3, the DNA is TGTGCCAGCAGTGATGGATATCAGCCCCAGCATTTT. The rearrangement links TRBV6-1 to TRBJ1-5; no clear D. The V end lost 3 bases, the J end lost 5 bases, and 5 bases lay between the germline ends. The V gene's germline CDR1 is MNHNS and CDR2 SASEGT. CDR3 length equals 12 residues.

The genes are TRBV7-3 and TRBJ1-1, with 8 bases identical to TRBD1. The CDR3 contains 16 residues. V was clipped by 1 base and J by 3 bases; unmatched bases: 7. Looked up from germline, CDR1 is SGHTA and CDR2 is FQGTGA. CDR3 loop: CASSLSWADRDTEAFF. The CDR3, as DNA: TGTGCCAGCAGCTTAAGCTGGGCGGACAGGGACACTGAAGCTTTCTTT.

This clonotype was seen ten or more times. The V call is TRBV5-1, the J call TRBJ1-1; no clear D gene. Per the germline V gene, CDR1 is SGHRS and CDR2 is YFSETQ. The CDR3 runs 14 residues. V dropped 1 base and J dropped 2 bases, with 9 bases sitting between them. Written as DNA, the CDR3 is TGCGCCAGCAGCTTGTTAACGGATAACACTGAAGCTTTCTTT. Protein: CASSLLTDNTEAFF.

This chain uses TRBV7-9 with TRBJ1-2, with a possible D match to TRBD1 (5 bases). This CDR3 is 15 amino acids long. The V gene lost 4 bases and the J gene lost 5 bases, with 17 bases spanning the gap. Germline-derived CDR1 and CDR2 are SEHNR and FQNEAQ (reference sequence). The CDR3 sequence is CASSSRYGAGYGYTF. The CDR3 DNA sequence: TGTGCCAGCAGCTCCAGATACGGGGCTGGGTATGGCTACACCTTC. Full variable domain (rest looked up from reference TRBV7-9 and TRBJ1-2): DTGVSQNPRHKITKRGQNVTFRCDPISEHNRLYWYRQTLGQGPEFLTYFQNEAQLEKSRLLSDRFSAERPKGSFSTLEIQRTEQGDSAMYLCASSSRYGAGYGYTFGSGTRLTVV.